A single TCR beta chain is shown here with its context. What it recognizes is unknown. TCRdb re-called the 5' RACE reads with MiXCR, one entry per CDR3 protein. The sample has 400,000 or so distinct CDR3 sequences; roughly 30% are singletons. Trimming left V 4 bases short and J 0 bases short, with 9 bases between. CDR1 SQVTM and CDR2 ANQGSEA come from the germline V gene. The length of the CDR3 is 13 residues. The data were taken from a study of identical twins' blood T cells. Findings and limits, study-wide: Twin similarity might stem from environmental factors, not only genetics.

The sample comprised PBMCs. This clonotype was obtained from a woman between 18 and 49 years old in good health. The V gene is TRBV29-1, the J gene TRBJ1-1; no clear D. CDR3 residues: CSVAKGMNTEAFF. The CDR3 DNA sequence: TGCAGCGTTGCAAAGGGAATGAACACTGAAGCTTTCTTT.